This is a list of T cell receptor beta chains from one sample in a study of blood T cells in healthy people across ages. One entry per CDR3 protein, called by TCRdb with MiXCR from the 5' RACE reads. The repertoire holds about 1 million distinct CDR3 sequences, with around 45% as singletons. The sample comprised blood. Every receptor here comes from a woman between 55 and 75 years old in good health. The CDR3 runs from the conserved cysteine through the conserved F or W. A D gene is named only where the DNA matches it firmly. Clone size is shown for a subset of rows, as once, few, many or a class of expanded clone.

V gene	clone size	D gene	J gene	CDR3 DNA	CDR3 protein
TRBV6-5	-	-	TRBJ2-3	TGTGCCAGCAGTTACGCGGCGGGAATAAGGGATACGCAGTATTTT	CASSYAAGIRDTQYF
TRBV5-1	-	TRBD2	TRBJ2-7	TGCGCCAGCAGCTTGGAGGCTCTAGCGGGGTACAGTGAGCAGTACTTC	CASSLEALAGYSEQYF
TRBV29-1	-	TRBD2	TRBJ2-1	TGCAGCGGCCAGCGGGGTGAGCAGTTCTTC	CSGQRGEQFF
TRBV5-4	few	-	TRBJ1-2	TGTGCCAGCAGTCTTGCGGTTAACAGGGATCCCTATGGCTACACCTTC	CASSLAVNRDPYGYTF
TRBV7-6	-	-	TRBJ1-2	TGTGCCAGCAGCTTAGGAGCGGGGAACTATGGCTACACCTTC	CASSLGAGNYGYTF
TRBV5-6	once	-	TRBJ2-5	TGTGCCAGCAGCGTGGACCTACCTGTGGAGACCCAGTACTTC	CASSVDLPVETQYF
TRBV11-2	-	-	TRBJ2-7	TGTGCCAGCAGCTTAGACCTAGCCCCTTTCGAGCAGTACTTC	CASSLDLAPFEQYF
TRBV12-3/TRBV12-4	-	-	TRBJ1-2	TGTGCCAGCACCCCCAATCTCCGCTATGGCTACACCTTC	CASTPNLRYGYTF
TRBV7-8	few	-	TRBJ2-2	TGTGCCAGCAGCTTAGTACGGGCAGGCAACACCGGGGAGCTGTTTTTT	CASSLVRAGNTGELFF
TRBV3-1	once	-	TRBJ1-2	TGTGCCAGCAGCCAAGTTTTAGACCCCAGTAGGTATGGCTACACCTTC	CASSQVLDPSRYGYTF
TRBV7-2	-	-	TRBJ1-1	TGTGCCAGCAGCTTCGACATCACTGAAGCTTTCTTT	CASSFDITEAFF
TRBV20-1	once	-	TRBJ1-5	TGCAGTGCTAGCTCCACAGGGTACAATCAGCCCCAGCATTTT	CSASSTGYNQPQHF
TRBV20-1	-	TRBD1	TRBJ1-5	TGCAGTGCTCGTCAGGGGGGCCGAGGCAATCAGCCCCGGCATTTT	CSARQGGRGNQPRHF
TRBV15	-	TRBD2	TRBJ2-5	TGTGCCACCAGCAGAGGTTTGACTAGCGGCCAAGAGACCCAGTACTTC	CATSRGLTSGQETQYF
TRBV20-1	-	-	TRBJ2-1	TGCAGTGCTCCTGGACTAGGGGGAAATGAGCAGTTCTTC	CSAPGLGGNEQFF
TRBV20-1	few	-	TRBJ2-7	TGCAGTGTTCCCCAGTTGGGGCTCTCCTACGAGCAGTACTTC	CSVPQLGLSYEQYF
TRBV12-3/TRBV12-4	-	TRBD2	TRBJ2-1	TGTGCCAGCAGTTTCCTGCGCGGGAGGCCGAGGGATGAGCAGTTCTTC	CASSFLRGRPRDEQFF
TRBV6-1	-	TRBD1	TRBJ2-1	TGTGCCAGCAGTACACTTTGGACAGGGCTCTCGTACAATGAGCAGTTCTTC	CASSTLWTGLSYNEQFF
TRBV5-1	few	-	TRBJ2-7	TGCGCCAGCAGACTTCGGCAGGCCTACGAGCAGTACTTC	CASRLRQAYEQYF
TRBV20-1	-	TRBD1	TRBJ1-4	TGCAGTGCTAGAGACGTTAGAAAGACAGGGGGCAAAGGAGAACTGTTTTTT	CSARDVRKTGGKGELFF
TRBV2	-	TRBD2	TRBJ2-1	TGTGCCAGCAGTAATGGGAGGGCCCCGAGTAGTGAGCAGTTCTTC	CASSNGRAPSSEQFF
TRBV5-6	-	-	TRBJ1-4	TGTGCCAGCAGCTTGACAGACCTAGAGGGAAAACTGTTTTTT	CASSLTDLEGKLFF
TRBV5-8	few	-	TRBJ1-2	TGTGCCAGCAGCTTGAGGGGACAATGGGTGGATGGCTACACCTTC	CASSLRGQWVDGYTF
TRBV15	-	-	TRBJ2-1	TGTGCCACCAGCGTAACAGGTCGAAGGGCTAGAAATGAGCAGTTCTTC	CATSVTGRRARNEQFF
TRBV18	-	TRBD1	TRBJ2-7	TGTGCCAGCTCACCGACACGGACAGGGGGCGGGTACGAGCAGTACTTC	CASSPTRTGGGYEQYF
TRBV5-1	-	TRBD1	TRBJ2-7	TGCGCCGGCAGCTGGGGACAGGGGAGCTCCTACGAGCAGTACTTC	CAGSWGQGSSYEQYF
TRBV5-1	many	-	TRBJ1-2	TGCGCCAGCAGCTTTTCAGGGGATGGCTACACCTTC	CASSFSGDGYTF
TRBV7-2	-	TRBD2	TRBJ2-3	TGTGCCAGCAGTACCGTCCTCAGGGTCGGGAGGGCCCCAGATACGCAGTATTTT	CASSTVLRVGRAPDTQYF
TRBV20-1	few	TRBD2	TRBJ2-1	TGCAGTGCTAGGTCGGGCCGGGAGGAAATTTATAATGAGCAGTTCTTC	CSARSGREEIYNEQFF
TRBV6-6	many	-	TRBJ2-7	TGTGCCAGCAGGCTACTAGCTGCCGGCGAGCAGTACTTC	CASRLLAAGEQYF
TRBV24-1	few	-	TRBJ2-7	TGTGCCACCAGTGATGACTGGACCTACGAGCAGTACTTC	CATSDDWTYEQYF
TRBV10-3	many	-	TRBJ2-5	TGTGCCATCAGTGAGTCTGGTGGGACTCAAGAGACCCAGTACTTC	CAISESGGTQETQYF
TRBV6-5	many	-	TRBJ2-5	TGTGCCAGCAGTTACTCGAAAGAGACCCAGTACTTC	CASSYSKETQYF
TRBV20-1	few	-	TRBJ2-1	TGCAGTGCTAGAGGGATCCTAGCTCTTTCCTACAATGAGCAGTTCTTC	CSARGILALSYNEQFF
TRBV20-1	-	-	TRBJ2-7	TGCAGTGCTAGCGACATGGGGACCTACTCCTACAATGAGCAGTACTTC	CSASDMGTYSYNEQYF
TRBV2	few	TRBD2	TRBJ2-1	TGTGCCAGCAGTGACGGGGGGTCCTACAATGAGCAGTTCTTC	CASSDGGSYNEQFF
TRBV3-1	-	TRBD2	TRBJ2-6	TGTGCCAGCAGCCAATTACTTAGCGGGAGTGCGTTCTCTGGGGCCAACGTCCTGACTTTC	CASSQLLSGSAFSGANVLTF
TRBV12-3/TRBV12-4	few	TRBD1	TRBJ1-4	TGTGCCAGCAGGTCCGACAGGGGGCGCGAAAAACTGTTTTTT	CASRSDRGREKLFF